What follows is one T cell receptor beta chain and its context. Original processing notes: Amplifying reference gene primers gave estimates of nucleated cell counts. Repertoires were generated with immunoSEQ multiplex PCR, while TCRdb's copy carries only in-frame clones and drops some. V and J calls plus clone size are reproduced from that table; the DNA served to infer D and trimming. Of about 38,000 clones listed, around four fifths are singletons. These data originate in a study of blood T cell repertoires in COVID-19. As for the study in general: Some COVID-19 samples were acute and others convalescent; all came from the United States, Italy and Spain. T cells, B-cell-depleted T cells, or PBMCs supplied cDNA or gDNA.

Germline V gives CDR1 SGHRS, CDR2 YFSETQ. V lost 2 bases, J lost 1 base, and 9 bases lay in between. The CDR3 is made up of 15 amino acids. The source material was peripheral blood. This chain joins TRBV5-1 and TRBJ2-2, with a weak D call TRBD2 (5 bases). The TCR originated in a man aged 45-65 years with active COVID-19. CDR3 sequence (DNA): TGCGCCAGCAGCTTTCCGGGGATGAACACCGGGGAGCTGTTTTTT. This sequence encodes CASSFPGMNTGELFF.